The entry that follows covers one T cell receptor (beta chain) sequence. Clones were sequenced by immunoSEQ multiplex PCR, and TCRdb holds only the in-frame ones, with some missing. The sample includes around 18,000 clones, roughly four fifths of them seen just once. Trimming took 6 bases from V and 4 from J; bases not matched to a gene: 5. Germline V gene data show CDR1 as MNHNS and CDR2 as SASEGT. The CDR3 consists of 14 residues. During colonoscopy, one to two rectal pinch biopsies were collected. This entry is derived from a study of pediatric ulcerative colitis. The sequenced sample consisted of gut tissue. V gene TRBV6-1 combines with J gene TRBJ2-1; 8 nucleotides align to TRBD2. The sequence was collected from a boy aged 5 to 17 with moderate ulcerative colitis. DNA of the CDR3: TGTGCCAGCAGCGCGACTAGCGCTTACAATGAGCAGTTCTTC. Protein product: CASSATSAYNEQFF.